A single T cell receptor (beta chain) is shown here with its context. Per the original methods: Quantification of nucleated cells was approximated via reference gene primer amplification. The table came from immunoSEQ multiplex PCR; TCRdb's copy has only in-frame clones and leaves some out. Clonal size and the V and J genes are those of that table, whereas D and trimming came from the DNA. The data show some 180,000 clones, with 75% to 80% seen just once and around 8.9% held by the top ten. This entry comes from a study of blood T cell repertoires in COVID-19. Whole-study context: The United States, Italy and Spain supplied acute and convalescent COVID-19 samples. The analysed material was cDNA or gDNA that came from T cells, B-cell-depleted T cells, or PBMCs.

V dropped 0 bases and J dropped 2; count of bases not matched to a gene: 8. CDR3 length equals 18 residues. Germline lookup yields CDR1 SGHRS and CDR2 YFSETQ. V gene TRBV5-1 combines with J gene TRBJ2-1, with 10 bases matching TRBD2. The receptor comes from a woman between 50 and 59 years old with active or convalescent COVID-19. Material: peripheral blood. The CDR3 here is CASSLANLAGAPYNEQFF. The CDR3 DNA reads as TGCGCCAGCAGCTTGGCCAACCTAGCGGGAGCACCCTACAATGAGCAGTTCTTC.